These 26 T cell receptor beta chains share one sample of origin, sequenced in a study of immune cell composition in non-small cell lung cancer. The method was immunoSEQ multiplex PCR; TCRdb's version includes in-frame clones alone and lacks a portion of them. The profile shows 4,500 to 5,500 clones, less than 85% of them singletons. The sequenced material came from lung tumor tissue. The receptors here all came from a human donor with non-small cell lung cancer.

This clone occurred a few times. The V gene is TRBV5-4, the J gene TRBJ2-7, with D tentatively TRBD1 (5 bases). V was shortened by 4 bases and J by 5 bases, with 13 bases between the two germline ends. Germline loops: CDR1 SGHNT, CDR2 YYREEE (reference sequence). This CDR3 spans 13 amino acids. The CDR3 sequence is CASSHPGLHEQYF. DNA for the CDR3: TGTGCCAGCAGCCACCCAGGGTTACACGAGCAGTACTTC.

In DNA form, the CDR3 reads TGTGCCAGCCAAGACAGTCACACTGAAGCTTTCTTT. Residues: CASQDSHTEAFF. V is TRBV2 and J is TRBJ1-1; tentative D call: TRBD1 (5 bases). The CDR3 runs 12 residues. V lost 8 bases and J lost 3, with 10 bases in between. The germline V gene encodes CDR1 SNHLY and CDR2 FYNNEI.

V is TRBV29-1 and J is TRBJ2-5, with D perhaps TRBD2 (7 bases). In germline, CDR1 is SQVTM, CDR2 ANQGSEA. Trimming left V 2 bases short and J 2 bases short, with 15 bases between. This CDR3 comprises 15 residues. The CDR3 loop is CSVERGGLTQETQYF. As DNA, the CDR3 is TGCAGCGTTGAAAGGGGGGGTCTTACTCAAGAGACCCAGTACTTC.

V is TRBV25-1 and J is TRBJ2-7; 7 nucleotides match TRBD2. The V gene end was trimmed by 8 bases and the J gene end by 5 bases; junction bases not matched to a gene: 6. The CDR3 runs to 12 residues. CDR1 and CDR2 from the germline V gene are MGHDK and SYGVNS. CDR3 DNA: TGTGCCAGCCGCTGGGGGACTAACGAGCAGTACTTC. It yields the protein CASRWGTNEQYF.

The CDR3 sequence is CASSRTSGKETQYF. CDR3 in DNA: TGCGCCAGCAGCCGAACTAGCGGGAAAGAGACCCAGTACTTC. The chain uses TRBV4-1 and TRBJ2-5; 10 bases map to TRBD2. This CDR3 comprises 14 residues. Per the germline V gene, CDR1 is MGHRA and CDR2 is YSYEKL. The V segment lost 4 bases and the J segment 3 bases; nucleotides outside the gene matches: 2.

The chain links TRBV7-2 to TRBJ2-7, with D unresolved. Germline V gene lookup returns CDR1 SGHTA and CDR2 FQGNSA. The germline V and J ends were trimmed by 1 base and 5 bases, with 9 bases remaining between them. The CDR3 loop spans 13 amino acids. Written as DNA, the CDR3 is TGTGCCAGCAGCTTAGTGGCTAGTGACGAGCAGTACTTC. This sequence encodes CASSLVASDEQYF.

V gene TRBV5-6 combines with J gene TRBJ2-1; D is possibly TRBD2 (5 bases). Germline-derived CDR1 and CDR2 are SGHDT and YYEEEE. The CDR3 spans 15 residues. The V gene lost 0 bases and the J gene lost 0 bases, with 7 bases spanning the gap. CDR3: CASSLGESSYNEQFF. The DNA of the CDR3 is TGTGCCAGCAGCTTGGGGGAGAGCTCCTACAATGAGCAGTTCTTC.

The genes are TRBV11-2 and TRBJ1-1, with D possibly being TRBD1 (6 bases). CDR3 length: 13 amino acids. Per germline, CDR1 SGHAT and CDR2 FQNNGV. Between the trimmed V and J ends, which lost 5 bases and 8 bases, there was a span of 15 bases. The CDR3 region is CASSPDRTLEAFF. CDR3 sequence (DNA): TGTGCCAGCAGCCCGGACAGAACACTCGAAGCTTTCTTT. Complete variable domain (other parts from reference TRBV11-2 and TRBJ1-1): EAGVAQSPRYKIIEKRQSVAFWCNPISGHATLYWYQQILGQGPKLLIQFQNNGVVDDSQLPKDRFSAERLKGVDSTLKIQPAKLEDSAVYLCASSPDRTLEAFFGQGTRLTVV.

V is TRBV5-1 and J is TRBJ2-1, with 11 bases that match TRBD2. The germline gives CDR1 SGHRS, CDR2 YFSETQ. V trimming: 5 bases; J trimming: 4 bases; junction bases outside the gene matches: 2. The CDR3 length is 14 residues. The CDR3 DNA sequence: TGCGCCAGCAGTGGGACTAGCGGTTACAATGAGCAGTTCTTC. It codes for CASSGTSGYNEQFF.

In its sample, this clone was seen a few times. This chain joins TRBV7-2 and TRBJ2-1; 13 bases map to TRBD2. The CDR3 contains 16 residues. Germline V gene data show CDR1 as SGHTA and CDR2 as FQGNSA. V lost 5 bases, J lost 7 bases, and 8 bases stayed unmatched. The CDR3 DNA reads TGTGCCAGCAGCCTTAGCGGACTAGCGGGAGTGAATGAGCAGTTCTTC. Translated: CASSLSGLAGVNEQFF.

This clone was counted between two and nine times. The chain couples TRBV6-6 to TRBJ1-1; D gene unclear. CDR3 size: 12 residues. The germline V gene encodes CDR1 MNHNY and CDR2 SVGAGI (reference sequence). Trimming left V 7 bases short and J 1 base short, with 7 bases between. For the CDR3, the DNA is TGTGCCAGCAACTCGGGGAACACTGAAGCTTTCTTT. Amino acids: CASNSGNTEAFF.

The CDR3 sequence: CASSGRYRDQPQHF. In nucleotides, the CDR3 is TGTGCCAGCAGCGGCCGGTACAGGGACCAGCCCCAGCATTTT. V is TRBV6-1 and J is TRBJ1-5; D may be TRBD1 (6 bases). The CDR3 sequence is 14 residues long. Trimming cost V 6 bases and J 7 bases, with 16 bases left between them. CDR1 and CDR2 from the germline V gene are MNHNS and SASEGT.

This clone turned up a few times. The rearrangement links TRBV2 to TRBJ1-2; D is undetermined. The ends were cut back, 6 bases at V and 4 bases at J, with 9 bases in the middle. CDR1 is SNHLY and CDR2 is FYNNEI in the germline V gene. The CDR3 covers 12 residues. CDR3 coding DNA: TGTGCCAGCAGCGAGGCAGTCTATGGCTACACCTTC. Its protein is CASSEAVYGYTF.

V is TRBV5-4 and J is TRBJ2-5, with D possibly TRBD1 on 5 matching bases. The CDR3 covers 14 residues. Germline CDR1 reads SGHNT; CDR2 reads YYREEE (reference sequence). With 2 bases removed from V and 5 bases from J, the gap between germline ends came to 13 bases. CDR3 residues: CASSFSQEWETQYF. CDR3 in DNA: TGTGCCAGCAGCTTTTCACAGGAGTGGGAGACCCAGTACTTC.

This chain connects TRBV28 to TRBJ2-6; TRBD1 is a possible D gene (6 bases). This CDR3 comprises 23 residues. Germline CDR1 is MDHEN and CDR2 is SYDVKM. The V and J ends lost 8 bases and 0 bases respectively, with 35 bases between them. CDR3: CASSTASGQTLAVRSSGANVLTF. Here the CDR3 DNA reads TGTGCCAGCTCAACCGCATCGGGACAAACATTAGCCGTTCGTAGCTCTGGGGCCAACGTCCTGACTTTC. Full variable domain (rest looked up from reference TRBV28 and TRBJ2-6): DVKVTQSSRYLVKRTGEKVFLECVQDMDHENMFWYRQDPGLGLRLIYFSYDVKMKEKGDIPEGYSVSREKKERFSLILESASTNQTSMYLCASSTASGQTLAVRSSGANVLTFGAGSRLTVL.

The chain links TRBV2 to TRBJ2-7, with TRBD1 matching over 9 bases. This CDR3 spans 13 amino acids. With 6 bases clipped from V and 6 bases from J, the junction kept 6 bases outside the gene matches. Germline V gives CDR1 SNHLY, CDR2 FYNNEI. The CDR3 DNA follows: TGTGCCAGCAGGGGGACAGGGTTACGCGAGCAGTACTTC. Translated: CASRGTGLREQYF.

The gene calls are TRBV7-3 and TRBJ2-2; 8 nucleotides line up with TRBD1. The CDR3 has 14 amino acids. With V trimmed by 4 bases and J by 6 bases, 4 bases remained unmatched. Germline CDR1 reads SGHTA; CDR2 reads FQGTGA. CDR3 sequence reads: CASSSQGESGELFF. CDR3 DNA sequence: TGTGCCAGCAGCTCACAGGGGGAGTCCGGGGAGCTGTTTTTT.

Concerning this clone: At one of its ends the junction is not consistent with the germline gene, which may arise from a read error. The chain combines TRBV14 with TRBJ1-2, with D hard to call. The CDR3 contains 14 residues. Germline-derived CDR1 and CDR2 are SGHDN and FVKESK. CDR3 DNA sequence: TGTGCCAGCGGCCAAGATCTCCGTCGGTGGGGCTACACCTTC. As protein: CASGQDLRRWGYTF.

The chain has TRBV5-4 and TRBJ1-4, with D perhaps matching TRBD1 (6 bases). Trimming took 3 bases from V and 4 from J, leaving 13 bases between them. This CDR3 has 15 amino acids. Germline lookup yields CDR1 SGHNT and CDR2 YYREEE (reference sequence). The DNA of the CDR3 is TGTGCCAGCAGCTATGGGGGGGGGCTTAATGAAAAACTGTTTTTT. It encodes CASSYGGGLNEKLFF. Drawing the rest from reference TRBV5-4 and TRBJ1-4, the complete variable domain is ETGVTQSPTHLIKTRGQQVTLRCSSQSGHNTVSWYQQALGQGPQFIFQYYREEENGRGNFPPRFSGLQFPNYSSELNVNALELDDSALYLCASSYGGGLNEKLFFGSGTQLSVL.

This chain connects TRBV28 to TRBJ1-2, with D perhaps TRBD1 (5 bases). Germline V gives CDR1 MDHEN, CDR2 SYDVKM. The ends were cut back, 6 bases at V and 4 bases at J, with 12 bases in the middle. The CDR3 is 13 residues long. CDR3 in amino acids: CASSPGHGYGYTF. CDR3 DNA: TGTGCCAGCAGCCCCGGACACGGCTATGGCTACACCTTC.

This chain links TRBV7-9 with TRBJ2-1; 7 bases map to TRBD1. The CDR3 loop spans 15 amino acids. Germline CDR1 SEHNR, CDR2 FQNEAQ (reference sequence). V trimming: 2 bases; J trimming: 3 bases; junction bases outside the gene matches: 4. CDR3 in amino acids: CASSLSAGGYNEQFF. CDR3 coding DNA: TGTGCCAGCAGCTTATCGGCAGGGGGCTACAATGAGCAGTTCTTC.

The chain combines TRBV20-1 with TRBJ1-5; D gene unclear. Trimming pared 6 bases from V and 11 bases from J, leaving 11 bases between. Germline V gene lookup returns CDR1 DFQATT and CDR2 SNEGSKA (reference sequence). This CDR3 is built from 10 residues. This CDR3 reads CSAFSVTQHF. Written as DNA, the CDR3 is TGCAGTGCCTTCAGCGTGACCCAGCATTTT.

This clone was seen only a few times. The V gene is TRBV5-1, the J gene TRBJ2-2, with D uncertain. In germline, CDR1 is SGHRS, CDR2 YFSETQ. Trimming took 0 bases from V and 4 from J, leaving 4 bases between them. This CDR3 contains 13 residues. CDR3 sequence (DNA): TGCGCCAGCAGCTTGGCCGGCACCGGGGAGCTGTTTTTT. Translation gives CASSLAGTGELFF.

This clone was detected only once. The V call is TRBV30, the J call TRBJ1-5; tentatively, D is TRBD1 (5 bases). Germline values: CDR1 GTSNPN, CDR2 SVGIG (reference sequence). Deletions cut 7 bases from V and 2 bases from J, with 18 bases between. The CDR3 runs 15 residues. CDR3 region: CAFGQGPLGNQPQHF. The CDR3 DNA sequence: TGTGCCTTTGGCCAGGGTCCGTTGGGCAATCAGCCCCAGCATTTT.

CDR3 protein: CASSFKGVISYEQYF. The CDR3 coding sequence is TGTGCCAGCAGCTTTAAAGGGGTTATTTCCTACGAGCAGTACTTC. The V call is TRBV5-4, the J call TRBJ2-7; D possibly corresponds to TRBD1 (5 bases). This CDR3 comprises 15 residues. Trimming stripped 2 bases from V and 1 base from J, with 13 bases between. CDR1 and CDR2 (germline): SGHNT, YYREEE (reference sequence).

The rearrangement links TRBV5-1 to TRBJ2-5; 8 nucleotides match TRBD1. V shed 0 bases, J shed 4 bases, and the junction held 5 bases outside the gene matches. CDR1 is SGHRS, CDR2 YFSETQ, per germline. This CDR3 contains 15 residues. Written as DNA, the CDR3 is TGCGCCAGCAGCTTGGTAGCAGGGGGCGGAGAGACCCAGTACTTC. Protein product: CASSLVAGGGETQYF.